These 29 T cell receptor beta chains originate from one sample sequenced in a study of cytomegalovirus exposure and HLA in healthy donors. Vbeta (60) and Jbeta (13) primers were used in the PCR. Generated by immunoSEQ multiplex PCR, the TCRdb table keeps only in-frame clones and is missing some. Of 85,000 to 130,000 clones listed, over 60% are singletons. The sequencing input was PBMCs. All receptors come from a woman aged 45-59 years in good health and CMV-seropositive.

The chain links TRBV2 to TRBJ1-5, with 8 bases identical to TRBD1. The CDR3 length is 13 residues. In germline, CDR1 is SNHLY, CDR2 FYNNEI. V lost 6 bases, J lost 2 bases, and 0 bases stayed unmatched. The CDR3 loop is CASRTGGNQPQHF. CDR3 in DNA: TGTGCCAGCAGGACAGGGGGCAATCAGCCCCAGCATTTT.

This chain links TRBV28 with TRBJ1-3; TRBD1 matches 9 bases. Germline V gives CDR1 MDHEN, CDR2 SYDVKM. The CDR3 runs 15 residues. V was pared by 2 bases and J by 4 bases, with 3 bases of the junction left unmatched. The CDR3 loop reads CASSLPQGAGNTIYF. Here the CDR3 DNA reads TGTGCCAGCAGTTTACCACAGGGGGCCGGAAACACCATATATTTT.

This chain connects TRBV28 to TRBJ1-2; possibly TRBD1 for D (6 bases). Germline CDR1 is MDHEN and CDR2 is SYDVKM. The length of the CDR3 is 13 residues. With 6 bases removed from V and 4 bases from J, the gap between germline ends came to 12 bases. CDR3 sequence (DNA): TGTGCCAGCAGACCGGACAGTTTCTATGGCTACACCTTC. Translation: CASRPDSFYGYTF.

The J gene is TRBJ1-1, the V gene TRBV18; TRBD1 matches at 10 bases. The length of the CDR3 is 14 residues. J lost 5 bases, V lost 6 bases, and 6 bases had no gene match. Germline V lookup: CDR1 KGHSH, CDR2 LQKENI. The CDR3 loop is CASSQDRGWTEAFF. The CDR3 DNA is TGTGCCAGCTCCCAGGACAGGGGGTGGACTGAAGCTTTCTTT.

The chain couples TRBV27 to TRBJ1-2; TRBD1 is a possible D gene (5 bases). V lost 3 bases and J 6 bases, leaving 11 bases between the germline ends. This CDR3 is 13 amino acids long. Germline CDR1 is MNHEY and CDR2 is SMNVEV (reference sequence). CDR3 sequence reads: CASSFLLGDGYTF. As DNA, the CDR3 is TGTGCCAGCAGTTTCTTGTTAGGGGATGGCTACACCTTC.

The V and J genes are TRBV27 and TRBJ1-2; D possibly corresponds to TRBD1 (6 bases). The CDR3 extends over 16 amino acids. The germline V gene has CDR1 MNHEY and CDR2 SMNVEV (reference sequence). V lost 3 bases, J lost 7 bases, and 21 bases lay in between. CDR3 sequence: CASSFTAAGEFGGYTF. For the CDR3, the DNA is TGTGCCAGCAGTTTCACTGCTGCAGGGGAGTTCGGTGGCTACACCTTC.

This clone has a single count. The chain carries TRBV19 and TRBJ2-1; TRBD1 is a possible D gene (7 bases). The CDR3 spans 15 residues. Germline V lookup: CDR1 LNHDA, CDR2 SQIVND (reference sequence). V lost 6 bases to trimming and J lost 4 bases, with 16 bases between them. CDR3 DNA sequence: TGTGCCAGTAGCCCACAGGGGACTGATTACAATGAGCAGTTCTTC. It is translated as CASSPQGTDYNEQFF.

The gene calls are TRBV7-8 and TRBJ1-6, with 11 bases fitting TRBD1. Trimming took 5 bases from V and 9 from J; bases not matched to a gene: 6. CDR1 SGHVS and CDR2 FQNEAQ come from the germline V gene. This CDR3 has 15 residues. For the CDR3, the DNA is TGTGCCAGCAGCCCCGGGACAGGGGGAAGTTCACCCCTCCACTTT. Protein: CASSPGTGGSSPLHF.

The gene calls are TRBV10-2 and TRBJ2-5; 8 nucleotides match TRBD2. J was trimmed by 7 bases and V by 3 bases; bases with no gene match: 7. The CDR3 spans 14 residues. Germline-derived CDR1 and CDR2 are WSHSY and SAAADI. DNA for the CDR3: TGCGCCAGCAGTGATAGCGGGACCCCAGGGACCCAGTACTTC. Translating it yields CASSDSGTPGTQYF.

This clone was picked up a small number of times. This rearrangement joins TRBV7-2 to TRBJ1-4; D is unresolved. The germline V gene has CDR1 SGHTA and CDR2 FQGNSA. The V gene lost 5 bases and the J gene lost 11 bases, with 12 bases spanning the gap. The CDR3 runs to 12 residues. The CDR3: CASSPQPGKLFF. The CDR3 DNA follows: TGTGCCAGCAGCCCCCAACCGGGGAAACTGTTTTTT.

The J gene is TRBJ2-5, the V gene TRBV4-1; 13 bases match TRBD2. V shed 2 bases, J shed 5 bases, and the junction held 8 bases outside the gene matches. In germline, CDR1 is MGHRA, CDR2 YSYEKL. CDR3 length equals 17 residues. In DNA form, the CDR3 reads TGCGCCAGCAGCCAAAGACTAGCGGGGGGCCTAGGGGAGACCCAGTACTTC. It is translated as CASSQRLAGGLGETQYF.

The V gene is TRBV6-5, the J gene TRBJ2-7, with D maybe TRBD1 (6 bases). Trimming took 0 bases from V and 4 from J, leaving 13 bases between them. Germline V lookup: CDR1 MNHEY, CDR2 SVGAGI. This CDR3 comprises 15 residues. CDR3 in amino acids: CASSYSPGAGYEQYF. Here the CDR3 DNA reads TGTGCCAGCAGTTACTCGCCAGGGGCAGGGTACGAGCAGTACTTC.

The J gene is TRBJ1-4, the V gene TRBV7-2, with 9 bases lining up with TRBD1. V was clipped by 5 bases and J by 7 bases; unmatched bases: 8. This CDR3 contains 15 residues. Germline CDR1 SGHTA, CDR2 FQGNSA. As DNA, the CDR3 is TGTGCCAGCAGCCCGTGGACAGGGGAAGTTGAAAAACTGTTTTTT. Protein: CASSPWTGEVEKLFF.

This sequence joins TRBV28 and TRBJ1-5; 8 bases agree with TRBD1. Trimming took 2 bases from V and 10 from J; bases not matched to a gene: 1. The length of the CDR3 is 12 residues. Germline assignment: CDR1 MDHEN and CDR2 SYDVKM. The CDR3 coding sequence is TGTGCCAGCAGTTTAACAGGGGGTCCCCAGCATTTT. Translation gives CASSLTGGPQHF.

This chain links TRBV30 with TRBJ1-1; TRBD1 aligns across 7 bases. The V segment lost 0 bases and the J segment 3 bases; nucleotides outside the gene matches: 7. Per the germline V gene, CDR1 is GTSNPN and CDR2 is SVGIG (reference sequence). The CDR3 covers 15 residues. CDR3 in amino acids: CAWSVLQGWDTEAFF. The CDR3 DNA reads TGTGCCTGGAGTGTACTACAGGGGTGGGACACTGAAGCTTTCTTT.

The chain employs TRBV5-4 and TRBJ1-2, with 8 bases fitting TRBD1. Germline values: CDR1 SGHNT, CDR2 YYREEE (reference sequence). The length of the CDR3 is 14 residues. V lost 4 bases, J lost 0 bases, and 2 bases stayed unmatched. CDR3 protein: CASSPDRANYGYTF. CDR3 nucleotide sequence: TGTGCCAGCAGCCCGGACAGGGCTAACTATGGCTACACCTTC.

This chain connects TRBV7-8 to TRBJ1-6, with 8 bases that match TRBD1. The V gene end was trimmed by 4 bases and the J gene end by 8 bases; junction bases not matched to a gene: 10. This CDR3 spans 16 amino acids. Per the germline V gene, CDR1 is SGHVS and CDR2 is FQNEAQ. The CDR3 reads CASSYTGGTLHSPLHF. The CDR3 region has the DNA TGTGCCAGCAGCTATACAGGGGGGACTTTACATTCACCCCTCCACTTT.

This clone was seen only once. The chain couples TRBV7-2 to TRBJ1-5; D is perhaps TRBD1 (6 bases). Trimming shortened V by 5 bases and J by 7 bases, and 12 bases separated the two germline ends. Germline-derived CDR1 and CDR2 are SGHTA and FQGNSA. The CDR3 totals 13 residues. DNA of the CDR3: TGTGCCAGCAGCCGGACAGCGCAACAGCCCCAGCATTTT. The encoded protein is CASSRTAQQPQHF. The full variable domain, in which reference TRBV7-2 and TRBJ1-5 provide the parts outside the CDR3, is GAGVSQSPSNKVTEKGKDVELRCDPISGHTALYWYRQSLGQGLEFLIYFQGNSAPDKSGLPSDRFSAERTGGSVSTLTIQRTQQEDSAVYLCASSRTAQQPQHFGDGTRLSIL.

The V gene is TRBV18, the J gene TRBJ1-2; 7 positions agree with TRBD1. Germline V gene data show CDR1 as KGHSH and CDR2 as LQKENI. The junction had 3 bases not matched to a gene; V was cut back by 6 bases and J by 2 bases. The CDR3 is 13 residues long. As DNA, the CDR3 is TGTGCCAGCTCCACGGGACAGAACTATGGCTACACCTTC. This gives the protein CASSTGQNYGYTF. The complete variable domain, with remaining parts taken from reference TRBV18 and TRBJ1-2, reads NAGVMQNPRHLVRRRGQEARLRCSPMKGHSHVYWYRQLPEEGLKFMVYLQKENIIDESGMPKERFSAEFPKEGPSILRIQQVVRGDSAAYFCASSTGQNYGYTFGSGTRLTVV.

This rearrangement joins TRBV6-6 to TRBJ1-5, with no clear D. V gave up 10 bases and J gave up 2 bases, with 12 bases separating them. The V gene's germline CDR1 is MNHNY and CDR2 SVGAGI (reference sequence). The CDR3 runs to 13 residues. CDR3 loop: CATAPEGNQPQHF. CDR3 sequence (DNA): TGTGCCACCGCCCCCGAGGGCAATCAGCCCCAGCATTTT.

This rearrangement joins TRBV27 to TRBJ2-7; D is possibly TRBD1 (5 bases). CDR3 size: 14 residues. V was clipped by 5 bases and J by 2 bases, with 13 bases between them. Germline lookup yields CDR1 MNHEY and CDR2 SMNVEV (reference sequence). The CDR3 is CASSPLTGTYEQYF. The CDR3 nucleotides are TGTGCCAGCAGTCCGCTTACAGGAACCTACGAGCAGTACTTC.

This clone was observed once. V usage is TRBV4-2 and J usage is TRBJ1-2; the D is unclear. Trimming removed 0 bases from V and 2 bases from J, with 10 bases in between. This CDR3 contains 15 residues. Germline CDR1 is LGHNA and CDR2 is YNFKEQ. The CDR3 bases are TGTGCCAGCAGCCAAGAGACCGGGAACAACTATGGCTACACCTTC. Translation gives CASSQETGNNYGYTF.

This clone was seen once. The CDR3 sequence is CASSYNVEFEAFF. The CDR3 DNA is TGTGCCAGCAGTTACAATGTGGAGTTTGAAGCTTTCTTT. This rearrangement joins TRBV6-5 to TRBJ1-1; D gene uncertain. V was shortened by 2 bases and J by 7 bases, with 11 bases between the two germline ends. Germline CDR1 reads MNHEY; CDR2 reads SVGAGI. The CDR3 is made up of 13 amino acids.

The rearrangement joins TRBV5-1 to TRBJ2-5; 9 bases line up with TRBD1. CDR1 is SGHRS, CDR2 YFSETQ, per germline. The CDR3 totals 14 residues. Germline trimming cut 4 bases from V and 4 bases from J; bases unmatched to any gene: 5. This chain's CDR3 is CASSGDRGGETQYF. The CDR3 DNA reads as TGCGCCAGCAGCGGAGACAGGGGGGGAGAGACCCAGTACTTC.

A few counts support this clone. V is TRBV7-8 and J is TRBJ1-1, with a weak D call TRBD1 (6 bases). From germline, CDR1 is SGHVS and CDR2 FQNEAQ. The length of the CDR3 is 13 residues. Trimming took 5 bases from V and 1 from J, leaving 8 bases between them. The CDR3 spells CASSGQRNTEAFF. CDR3 sequence (DNA): TGTGCCAGCAGCGGACAGAGGAACACTGAAGCTTTCTTT. The entire variable domain, with the rest obtained from reference TRBV7-8 and TRBJ1-1, is as follows: GAGVSQSPRYKVAKRGQDVALRCDPISGHVSLFWYQQALGQGPEFLTYFQNEAQLDKSGLPSDRFFAERPEGSVSTLKIQRTQQEDSAVYLCASSGQRNTEAFFGQGTRLTVV.

This clone was observed a single time. This chain connects TRBV11-2 to TRBJ2-5; TRBD2 might be the D (6 bases). CDR1 is SGHAT, CDR2 FQNNGV, per germline. Trimming shortened V by 5 bases and J by 7 bases, and 20 bases separated the two germline ends. CDR3 length equals 15 residues. CDR3 DNA: TGTGCCAGCAGCCCGGAGGGACGGATCGCAAGGACCCAGTACTTC. Translating it yields CASSPEGRIARTQYF. The whole variable domain, filled in from reference TRBV11-2 and TRBJ2-5, reads EAGVAQSPRYKIIEKRQSVAFWCNPISGHATLYWYQQILGQGPKLLIQFQNNGVVDDSQLPKDRFSAERLKGVDSTLKIQPAKLEDSAVYLCASSPEGRIARTQYFGPGTRLLVL.

The table lists this clone with a few counts. The chain couples TRBV28 to TRBJ2-5; a possible D gene is TRBD2 (6 bases). Per germline, CDR1 MDHEN and CDR2 SYDVKM. The length of the CDR3 is 14 residues. Trimming shortened V by 7 bases and J by 5 bases, and 17 bases separated the two germline ends. CDR3 residues: CASTKGGTGETQYF. The CDR3 DNA sequence: TGTGCCAGCACCAAGGGAGGAACCGGGGAGACCCAGTACTTC.

J is TRBJ2-7 and V is TRBV28, with a weak D call TRBD1 (6 bases). The V gene lost 1 base and the J gene lost 0 bases, with 16 bases spanning the gap. CDR1 is MDHEN and CDR2 is SYDVKM in the germline V gene. There are 17 residues in the CDR3. In DNA, the CDR3 is TGTGCCAGCAGTTTATCTTTGGGGGCTAAATTCTCCTACGAGCAGTACTTC. This sequence encodes CASSLSLGAKFSYEQYF.

The rearrangement uses TRBV27 and TRBJ2-3; no clear D gene. V was pared by 6 bases and J by 1 base, with 14 bases between. Germline assignment: CDR1 MNHEY and CDR2 SMNVEV (reference sequence). The CDR3 runs to 15 residues. This CDR3 reads CASSRVRSGTDTQYF. The CDR3 DNA sequence: TGTGCCAGCAGCCGGGTGAGATCTGGCACAGATACGCAGTATTTT.